A single sample gave rise to the 31 T cell receptor beta chains below, sequenced in a study of cytomegalovirus exposure and HLA in healthy donors. PCR employed 60 Vbeta and 13 Jbeta primers. Profiled with immunoSEQ multiplex PCR; TCRdb holds only in-frame clones, not every one. This table has some 150,000 clones, approximately 80% appearing once. The sequenced sample consisted of PBMCs. These receptors originate from a woman aged 30 to 39 in good health and CMV-seropositive.

The rearrangement uses TRBV5-1 and TRBJ2-3; D is ambiguous. V shed 4 bases and J shed 2 bases, with 5 bases lying between them. CDR1 and CDR2 (germline): SGHRS, YFSETQ. The CDR3 runs to 12 residues. CDR3 in amino acids: CASSEPTDTQYF. CDR3 nucleotide sequence: TGCGCCAGCAGCGAGCCCACAGATACGCAGTATTTT.

The chain uses TRBV29-1 and TRBJ2-7; the match to TRBD2 covers 8 bases. CDR1 and CDR2 from the germline V gene are SQVTM and ANQGSEA. V lost 5 bases, J lost 2 bases, and 5 bases stayed unmatched. The CDR3 consists of 13 residues. CDR3 nucleotide sequence: TGCAGCGTTCGGGGGGGGCTCACCTACGAGCAGTACTTC. Translated, it gives CSVRGGLTYEQYF.

In this sample, this clone turned up a few times. The V and J genes are TRBV15 and TRBJ2-7; D might be TRBD2 (5 bases). The V gene's germline CDR1 is LNHNV and CDR2 YYDKDF (reference sequence). The CDR3 sequence is 15 residues long. V gave up 1 base and J gave up 0 bases, with 10 bases separating them. The CDR3 sequence is CATSRVPRDSYEQYF. CDR3 bases: TGTGCCACCAGCAGAGTCCCCCGGGACTCCTACGAGCAGTACTTC.

The chain employs TRBV29-1 and TRBJ1-1, with D possibly being TRBD1 (5 bases). V lost 0 bases and J 10 bases, leaving 15 bases between the germline ends. CDR3 length: 13 amino acids. Germline V CDR1 and CDR2: SQVTM, ANQGSEA. The CDR3 protein is CSVEDRRGSGAFF. DNA of the CDR3: TGCAGCGTTGAAGATCGGAGGGGATCGGGAGCTTTCTTT. The full variable domain, its missing parts supplied by reference TRBV29-1 and TRBJ1-1, is SAVISQKPSRDICQRGTSLTIQCQVDSQVTMMFWYRQQPGQSLTLIATANQGSEATYESGFVIDKFPISRPNLTFSTLTVSNMSPEDSSIYLCSVEDRRGSGAFFGQGTRLTVV.

V is TRBV7-3 and J is TRBJ1-1; 9 nucleotides match TRBD1. The CDR3 has 16 amino acids. The germline CDR1 and CDR2 sequences are SGHTA and FQGTGA. The J segment lost 6 bases and the V segment lost 6 bases, leaving 14 bases of the junction unmatched. CDR3: CASSPTYRGLSAEAFF. The CDR3 DNA follows: TGTGCCAGCAGTCCAACCTACAGGGGGCTAAGCGCTGAAGCTTTCTTT.

V gene TRBV27 combines with J gene TRBJ1-5; no firm D call. CDR3 length equals 15 residues. Germline CDR1 is MNHEY and CDR2 is SMNVEV (reference sequence). Trimming took off 4 bases at V and 6 bases at J, with 16 bases between the two ends. DNA of the CDR3: TGTGCCAGCAGTTCATACGGACTGAGTGTTCAGCCCCAGCATTTT. Translated, it gives CASSSYGLSVQPQHF.

The chain combines TRBV6-5 with TRBJ1-2; 7 bases match TRBD1. J gave up 3 bases and V 2 bases, and 3 bases lay outside the gene matches. Germline V gene sequence: CDR1 MNHEY, CDR2 SVGAGI. The CDR3 has 14 residues. CDR3 in amino acids: CASSYRDSYYGYTF. In nucleotides, the CDR3 is TGTGCCAGCAGTTACCGGGACAGTTACTATGGCTACACCTTC.

The chain employs TRBV6-1 and TRBJ1-1, with 9 positions matching TRBD1. Germline V lookup: CDR1 MNHNS, CDR2 SASEGT. The CDR3 length is 14 residues. V shed 4 bases, J shed 7 bases, and the junction held 7 bases outside the gene matches. CDR3 DNA sequence: TGTGCCAGCAGTGCGACAGGGGGGAACGGTGAAGCTTTCTTT. Protein: CASSATGGNGEAFF.

This clone has a single count. V and J are TRBV27 and TRBJ1-6, with 9 bases fitting TRBD1. The junction had 9 bases not matched to a gene; V was cut back by 2 bases and J by 7 bases. The germline V gene has CDR1 MNHEY and CDR2 SMNVEV (reference sequence). The CDR3 consists of 17 residues. CDR3 region: CASSLQGQGIVNSPLHF. The CDR3 bases are TGTGCCAGCAGTTTACAGGGACAGGGAATAGTGAATTCACCCCTCCACTTT.

The chain recombines TRBV21-1 with TRBJ2-5; the DNA was not compared with TRBD2, the D call given in the table. TRBV21-1 is deemed a pseudogene. The CDR3 runs to 16 residues. The CDR3 DNA follows: TGTGCCAGCACGCCCAGGGGGCGGGGGGGCCTGGAGACCCAGTACTTC. Translated: CASTPRGRGGLETQYF.

With regard to this clone: A read error may account for a junction end that differs from germline. This CDR3 reads CSSSLTNSGGSTDTQYF. For the CDR3, the DNA is TGTTCCAGCAGCTTAACAAATAGCGGGGGGAGCACAGATACGCAGTATTTT. The rearrangement joins TRBV7-9 to TRBJ2-3, with 10 bases aligning to TRBD2. This CDR3 region has 17 residues. Germline V gene lookup returns CDR1 SEHNR and CDR2 FQNEAQ (reference sequence).

This clone occurred a few times. V gene TRBV4-1 combines with J gene TRBJ2-2, with 12 positions matching TRBD2. The CDR3 covers 18 residues. V shed 1 base and J 5 bases; nucleotides not matched to a gene: 8. Germline V gives CDR1 MGHRA, CDR2 YSYEKL. The CDR3 region is CASSQGLAGGKVTGELFF. CDR3 coding DNA: TGCGCCAGCAGCCAAGGGCTAGCGGGGGGGAAGGTGACCGGGGAGCTGTTTTTT.

This clone was picked up one time. The chain recombines TRBV7-2 with TRBJ2-7; tentatively, D is TRBD2 (5 bases). Germline values: CDR1 SGHTA, CDR2 FQGNSA. Trimming cost V 1 base and J 4 bases, with 14 bases left between them. The CDR3 covers 15 residues. CDR3 nucleotides: TGTGCCAGCAGCTTAGGACTTGGGAGCTCATACGAGCAGTACTTC. Translated: CASSLGLGSSYEQYF.

The chain employs TRBV7-6 and TRBJ1-6, with a possible D match to TRBD1 (5 bases). The V gene's germline CDR1 is SGHVS and CDR2 FNYEAQ. Trimming pared 1 base from V and 9 bases from J, leaving 10 bases between. The CDR3 sequence is 14 residues long. Here the CDR3 DNA reads TGTGCCAGCAGCTTAGGTCAAAGGGGTTCACCCCTCCACTTT. This gives the protein CASSLGQRGSPLHF. Supplemented by reference TRBV7-6 and TRBJ1-6, the full variable domain reads GAGVSQSPRYKVTKRGQDVALRCDPISGHVSLYWYRQALGQGPEFLTYFNYEAQQDKSGLPNDRFSAERPEGSISTLTIQRTEQRDSAMYRCASSLGQRGSPLHFGNGTRLTVT.

V usage is TRBV4-2 and J usage is TRBJ2-5; the D gene is possibly TRBD2 (6 bases). CDR1 is LGHNA and CDR2 is YNFKEQ in the germline V gene. V lost 4 bases and J 2 bases, leaving 14 bases between the germline ends. The CDR3 has 15 amino acids. The CDR3 region has the DNA TGTGCCAGCAGCCCAGAGGTGACTAGGCAAGAGACCCAGTACTTC. This gives the protein CASSPEVTRQETQYF.

This clone was recorded a few times. The chain couples TRBV4-2 to TRBJ1-4; 8 bases agree with TRBD1. The CDR3 length is 14 residues. Germline V gives CDR1 LGHNA, CDR2 YNFKEQ. The ends lost 4 bases at V and 7 bases at J; junction bases unmatched: 5. The chain's CDR3 is CASSPVTGVEKLFF. CDR3 DNA: TGTGCCAGCAGCCCAGTGACAGGGGTTGAAAAACTGTTTTTT.

The chain uses TRBV6-5 and TRBJ1-6; weak D call: TRBD1 (6 bases). Germline-derived CDR1 and CDR2 are MNHEY and SVGAGI. The CDR3 sequence is 13 residues long. Trimming took 8 bases from V and 9 from J, leaving 14 bases between them. The chain's CDR3 is CASRGGVSSPLHF. CDR3 DNA sequence: TGTGCCAGCCGAGGGGGGGTGAGTTCACCCCTCCACTTT.

The rearrangement joins TRBV5-1 to TRBJ1-4; 7 bases map to TRBD1. Germline V gene lookup returns CDR1 SGHRS and CDR2 YFSETQ. V was clipped by 2 bases and J by 0 bases; unmatched bases: 4. The CDR3 runs 16 residues. The chain's CDR3 is CASSFGTATTNEKLFF. The DNA of the CDR3 is TGCGCCAGCAGCTTCGGGACAGCCACAACTAATGAAAAACTGTTTTTT.

This chain joins TRBV7-8 and TRBJ1-2; 7 bases map to TRBD1. Germline CDR1 and CDR2: SGHVS and FQNEAQ. V trimming: 0 bases; J trimming: 3 bases; junction bases outside the gene matches: 4. The CDR3 totals 15 residues. The CDR3: CASSLARTGDYGYTF. CDR3 nucleotide sequence: TGTGCCAGCAGCTTAGCGCGGACAGGAGACTATGGCTACACCTTC. Looking up the rest from reference TRBV7-8 and TRBJ1-2 gives the full variable domain: GAGVSQSPRYKVAKRGQDVALRCDPISGHVSLFWYQQALGQGPEFLTYFQNEAQLDKSGLPSDRFFAERPEGSVSTLKIQRTQQEDSAVYLCASSLARTGDYGYTFGSGTRLTVV.

The chain employs TRBV7-3 and TRBJ1-5; D may be TRBD1 (6 bases). The CDR3 spans 18 residues. Between the trimmed V and J ends, which lost 10 bases and 0 bases, there was a span of 25 bases. Per the germline V gene, CDR1 is SGHTA and CDR2 is FQGTGA. CDR3 loop: CATLLLCRTEISNQPQHF. The CDR3 DNA reads TGTGCCACCCTACTACTGTGCCGGACAGAAATTAGCAATCAGCCCCAGCATTTT.

V is TRBV6-5 and J is TRBJ1-2; weak D call: TRBD1 (6 bases). The CDR3 runs to 13 residues. Trimming cost V 6 bases and J 8 bases, with 16 bases left between them. Germline CDR1 reads MNHEY; CDR2 reads SVGAGI. The CDR3 loop reads CASRDPGTRGYTF. CDR3 in DNA: TGTGCCAGCAGGGATCCCGGGACAAGGGGCTACACCTTC.

The chain links TRBV2 to TRBJ2-3, with 7 bases lining up with TRBD2. CDR1 and CDR2 from the germline V gene are SNHLY and FYNNEI. With V trimmed by 6 bases and J by 4 bases, 7 bases remained unmatched. This CDR3 has 14 amino acids. The CDR3 region is CASRDGGFADTQYF. The CDR3 DNA reads as TGTGCCAGCAGAGACGGGGGGTTCGCAGATACGCAGTATTTT.

The CDR3 bases are TGTGCTAGTGGTTCCCCAGGGGACAGCTCCACAGATACGCAGTATTTT. Protein product: CASGSPGDSSTDTQYF. This chain joins TRBV12-5 and TRBJ2-3; 7 bases fit TRBD1. V lost 4 bases and J lost 2; bases outside the gene matches: 9. The CDR3 loop spans 16 amino acids. Germline CDR1 LGHNT, CDR2 FRNRAP.

The rearrangement links TRBV4-3 to TRBJ2-1; D perhaps matches TRBD2 (5 bases). Trimming left V 3 bases short and J 5 bases short, with 14 bases between. Germline V gives CDR1 LGHNA, CDR2 YSLEER. The CDR3 contains 15 residues. CDR3 loop: CASSQRTGRNNEQFF. CDR3 coding DNA: TGCGCCAGCAGCCAGCGGACTGGACGTAACAATGAGCAGTTCTTC.

V gene TRBV4-2 combines with J gene TRBJ1-2, with TRBD1 identical over 7 bases. With V trimmed by 1 base and J by 3 bases, 5 bases remained unmatched. Germline V gene lookup returns CDR1 LGHNA and CDR2 YNFKEQ. The CDR3 covers 15 residues. The CDR3: CASSQAADRDYGYTF. The CDR3 DNA sequence: TGTGCCAGCAGCCAAGCTGCCGACAGGGACTATGGCTACACCTTC.

The count of this clone is one. The chain joins TRBV30 to TRBJ1-5; the D is unclear. This CDR3 contains 15 residues. Germline V lookup: CDR1 GTSNPN, CDR2 SVGIG (reference sequence). V was trimmed by 1 base and J by 0 bases, leaving 10 bases between them. Here the CDR3 DNA reads TGTGCCTGGAGTGAGGACGGGAATAGCAATCAGCCCCAGCATTTT. This translates into CAWSEDGNSNQPQHF.

The rearrangement uses TRBV10-3 and TRBJ1-1; D remains ambiguous. The V end lost 2 bases, the J end lost 6 bases, and 13 bases lay between the germline ends. The CDR3 is 14 amino acids. The germline CDR1 and CDR2 sequences are ENHRY and SYGVKD. CDR3 region: CAISEASSQAEAFF. In nucleotides, the CDR3 is TGTGCCATCAGTGAGGCGAGTTCCCAGGCTGAAGCTTTCTTT.

CDR3 DNA sequence: TGCGCCAGCAGCTTGGGCCGGACAGGGGGTACTGAAGCTTTCTTT. Translated: CASSLGRTGGTEAFF. The rearrangement links TRBV5-1 to TRBJ1-1, with 10 bases lining up with TRBD1. V shed 0 bases, J shed 5 bases, and the junction held 4 bases outside the gene matches. This CDR3 has 15 amino acids. CDR1 is SGHRS and CDR2 is YFSETQ in the germline V gene.

The chain couples TRBV6-1 to TRBJ2-3; TRBD1 aligns across 9 bases. The CDR3 runs 15 residues. Trimming took 5 bases from V and 6 from J; bases not matched to a gene: 9. CDR1 and CDR2 (germline): MNHNS, SASEGT. The CDR3 bases are TGTGCCAGCAGTTCACAGGGGGCGCATGCGGATACGCAGTATTTT. Translating it yields CASSSQGAHADTQYF.

The V gene is TRBV30, the J gene TRBJ1-3, with D possibly TRBD1 on 5 matching bases. The CDR3 consists of 14 residues. Per the germline V gene, CDR1 is GTSNPN and CDR2 is SVGIG (reference sequence). V lost 2 bases and J 2 bases, leaving 10 bases between the germline ends. CDR3 nucleotides: TGTGCCTGGAGTTCAGGGTTCCCTGGAAACACCATATATTTT. It encodes CAWSSGFPGNTIYF.

The chain is built from TRBV5-8 and TRBJ1-1; 7 bases match TRBD1. Germline-derived CDR1 and CDR2 are SGHTS and YDEGEE. The CDR3 runs 17 residues. Trimming at V came to 3 bases and at J to 1 base, leaving 12 bases not matched to a gene. In DNA form, the CDR3 reads TGTGCCAGCAGCTACCTAATATGGACAGGCCAGAACACTGAAGCTTTCTTT. This codes for CASSYLIWTGQNTEAFF.